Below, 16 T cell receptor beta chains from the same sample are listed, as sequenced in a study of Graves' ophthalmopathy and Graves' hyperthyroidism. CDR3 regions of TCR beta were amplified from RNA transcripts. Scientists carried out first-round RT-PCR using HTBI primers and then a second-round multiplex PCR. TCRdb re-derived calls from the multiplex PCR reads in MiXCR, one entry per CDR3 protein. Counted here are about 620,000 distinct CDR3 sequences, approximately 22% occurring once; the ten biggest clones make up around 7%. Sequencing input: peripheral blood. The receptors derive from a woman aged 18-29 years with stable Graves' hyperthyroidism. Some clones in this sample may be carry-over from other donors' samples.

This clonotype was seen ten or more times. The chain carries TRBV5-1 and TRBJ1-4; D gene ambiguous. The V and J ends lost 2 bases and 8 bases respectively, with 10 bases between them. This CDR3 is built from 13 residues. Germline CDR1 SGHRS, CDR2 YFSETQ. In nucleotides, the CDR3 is TGCGCCAGCAGCTTACAGATCGGGGAAAAACTGTTTTTT. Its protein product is CASSLQIGEKLFF.

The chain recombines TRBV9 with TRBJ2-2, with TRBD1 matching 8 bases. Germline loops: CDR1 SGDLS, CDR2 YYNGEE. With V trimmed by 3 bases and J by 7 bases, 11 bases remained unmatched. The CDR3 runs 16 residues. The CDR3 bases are TGTGCCAGCAGCGGACAGGGGTACGGGATGGTCGGGGAGCTGTTTTTT. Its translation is CASSGQGYGMVGELFF.

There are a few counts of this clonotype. The CDR3 spells CASSPQGARRELFF. In DNA form, the CDR3 reads TGTGCCAGTAGTCCACAGGGGGCCCGACGGGAGCTGTTTTTT. The V call is TRBV19, the J call TRBJ2-2; TRBD1 agrees at 9 bases. Germline trimming cut 5 bases from V and 9 bases from J; bases unmatched to any gene: 7. The CDR3 is 14 residues long. Germline lookup yields CDR1 LNHDA and CDR2 SQIVND (reference sequence).

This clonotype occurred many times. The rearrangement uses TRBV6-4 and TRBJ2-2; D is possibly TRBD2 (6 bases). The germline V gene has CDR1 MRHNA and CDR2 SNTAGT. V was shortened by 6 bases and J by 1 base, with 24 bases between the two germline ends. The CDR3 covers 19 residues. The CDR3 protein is CASRDEPTGTGGNTGELFF. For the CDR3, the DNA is TGTGCCAGCAGGGACGAACCAACCGGGACTGGGGGGAACACCGGGGAGCTGTTTTTT.

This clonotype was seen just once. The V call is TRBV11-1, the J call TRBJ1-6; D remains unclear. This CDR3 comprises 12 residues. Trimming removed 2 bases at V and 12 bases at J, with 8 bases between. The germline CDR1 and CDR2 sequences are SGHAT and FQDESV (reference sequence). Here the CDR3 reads CASSLSSGPLHF. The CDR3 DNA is TGTGCCAGCAGCTTATCGTCGGGACCCCTCCACTTT.

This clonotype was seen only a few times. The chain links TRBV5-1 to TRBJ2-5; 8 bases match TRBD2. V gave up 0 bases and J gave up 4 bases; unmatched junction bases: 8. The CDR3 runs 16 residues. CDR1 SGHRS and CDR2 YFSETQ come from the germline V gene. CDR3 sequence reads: CASSLARLAGPETQYF. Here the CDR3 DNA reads TGCGCCAGCAGCTTGGCCAGGCTAGCGGGCCCAGAGACCCAGTACTTC. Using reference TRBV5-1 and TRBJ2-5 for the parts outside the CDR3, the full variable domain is KAGVTQTPRYLIKTRGQQVTLSCSPISGHRSVSWYQQTPGQGLQFLFEYFSETQRNKGNFPGRFSGRQFSNSRSEMNVSTLELGDSALYLCASSLARLAGPETQYFGPGTRLLVL.

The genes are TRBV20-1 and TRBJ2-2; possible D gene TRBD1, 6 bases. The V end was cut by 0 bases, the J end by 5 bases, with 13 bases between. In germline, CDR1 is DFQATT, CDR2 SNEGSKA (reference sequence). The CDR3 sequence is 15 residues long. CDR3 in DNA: TGCAGTGCTAGAGATTGGGGGCTGGGTACCGGGGAGCTGTTTTTT. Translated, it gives CSARDWGLGTGELFF.

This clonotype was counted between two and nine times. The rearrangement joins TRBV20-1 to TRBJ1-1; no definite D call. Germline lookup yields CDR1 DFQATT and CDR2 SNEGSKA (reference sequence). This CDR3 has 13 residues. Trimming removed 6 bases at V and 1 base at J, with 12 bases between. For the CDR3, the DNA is TGCAGTGCGGCCGGACCCTCGAACACTGAAGCTTTCTTT. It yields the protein CSAAGPSNTEAFF.

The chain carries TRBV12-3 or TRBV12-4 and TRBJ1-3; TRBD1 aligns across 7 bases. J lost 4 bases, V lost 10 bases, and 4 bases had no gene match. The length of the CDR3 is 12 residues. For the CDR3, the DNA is TGTGCCACACGACAGGGCGGAAACACCATATATTTT. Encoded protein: CATRQGGNTIYF.

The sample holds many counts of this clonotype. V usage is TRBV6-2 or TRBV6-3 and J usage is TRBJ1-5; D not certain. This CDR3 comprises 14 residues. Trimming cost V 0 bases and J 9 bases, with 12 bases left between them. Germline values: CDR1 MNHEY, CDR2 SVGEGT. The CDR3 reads CASSYSGQDWPQHF. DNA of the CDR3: TGTGCCAGCAGTTACTCAGGCCAAGATTGGCCCCAGCATTTT.

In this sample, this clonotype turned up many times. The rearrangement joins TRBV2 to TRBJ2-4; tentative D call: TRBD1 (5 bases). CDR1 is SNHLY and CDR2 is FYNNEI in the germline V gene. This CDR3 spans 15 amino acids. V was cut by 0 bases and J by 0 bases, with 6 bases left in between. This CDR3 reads CASSEATVAKNIQYF. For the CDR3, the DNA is TGTGCCAGCAGTGAAGCGACAGTAGCCAAAAACATTCAGTACTTC.

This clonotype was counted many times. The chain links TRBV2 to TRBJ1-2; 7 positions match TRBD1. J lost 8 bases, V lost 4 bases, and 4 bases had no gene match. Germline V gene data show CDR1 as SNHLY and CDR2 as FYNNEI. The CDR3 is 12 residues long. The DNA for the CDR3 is TGTGCCAGCAGTGTTAGGGGGCGAGGCTACACCTTC. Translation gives CASSVRGRGYTF.

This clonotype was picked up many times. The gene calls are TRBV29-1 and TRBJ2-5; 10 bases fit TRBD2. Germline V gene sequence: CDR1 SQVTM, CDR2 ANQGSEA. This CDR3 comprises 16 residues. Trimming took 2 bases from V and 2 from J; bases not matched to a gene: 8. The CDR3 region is CSVEFGSGRLQETQYF. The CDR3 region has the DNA TGCAGCGTTGAATTTGGTAGCGGGAGGCTGCAAGAGACCCAGTACTTC. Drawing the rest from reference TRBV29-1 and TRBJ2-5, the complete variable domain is SAVISQKPSRDICQRGTSLTIQCQVDSQVTMMFWYRQQPGQSLTLIATANQGSEATYESGFVIDKFPISRPNLTFSTLTVSNMSPEDSSIYLCSVEFGSGRLQETQYFGPGTRLLVL.

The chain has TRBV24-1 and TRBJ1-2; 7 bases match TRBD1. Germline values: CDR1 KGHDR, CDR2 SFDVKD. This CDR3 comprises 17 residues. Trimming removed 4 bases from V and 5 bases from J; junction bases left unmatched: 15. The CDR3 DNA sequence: TGTGCCACCAGTGACGGGACAGCTCTCTCGGGCCGATATGGCTACACCTTC. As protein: CATSDGTALSGRYGYTF.

Written as DNA, the CDR3 is TGTGCCAGCTCACTCGGACTTCAGCCCAACACTGAAGCTTTCTTT. The encoded protein is CASSLGLQPNTEAFF. The V gene is TRBV18, the J gene TRBJ1-1; unclear D gene. This CDR3 is 15 amino acids long. Trimming took 4 bases from V and 2 from J, leaving 14 bases between them. The germline V gene has CDR1 KGHSH and CDR2 LQKENI.

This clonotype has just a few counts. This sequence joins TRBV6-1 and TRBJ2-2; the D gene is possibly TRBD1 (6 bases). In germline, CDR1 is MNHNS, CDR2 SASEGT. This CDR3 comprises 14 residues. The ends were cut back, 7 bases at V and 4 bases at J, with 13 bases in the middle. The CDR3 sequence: CASKRQGFTGELFF. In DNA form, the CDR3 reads TGTGCCAGCAAGCGGCAGGGGTTCACCGGGGAGCTGTTTTTT.